This T cell receptor beta chain was captured in a study of identical twins. General study points: Invariant T cells like MAIT and iNKT could partly confound the zero-insertion analyses. Clonotypes of the beta chain that were abundant in cord blood carried fewer insertions (memory repertoires showed none).

A universal primer site arose from template switching, and cDNA bore unique molecular identifiers. Via MiXCR, TCRdb re-called the 5' RACE reads, giving one row per CDR3 protein. The table shows about 340,000 distinct CDR3 sequences, with 9% to 15% occurring only once. This clonotype was found a few times. Its antigen is unidentified. The CDR3 has 15 residues. The germline V gene encodes CDR1 SGHDT and CDR2 YYEEEE. Trimming cost V 3 bases and J 7 bases; bases outside gene matches: 5. These records were also assigned to another study, of yellow fever vaccine responses in identical twins.

The sequencing sample was made of CD8+ T cells sorted from blood. The TCR originated in a woman aged 18-35 years in good health. The chain carries TRBV5-6 and TRBJ2-1; 12 bases map to TRBD2. The CDR3 loop is CASSSGLAGRNEQFF. The CDR3 DNA reads as TGTGCCAGCAGCTCAGGACTAGCGGGGAGGAATGAGCAGTTCTTC.